This T cell receptor (beta chain) was obtained from a study of cytotoxic CD8 clonotypes in ibrutinib-treated CLL. Profiled with immunoSEQ multiplex PCR; TCRdb holds only in-frame clones, not every one. This table has some 130,000 clones, approximately 85% appearing once. This CDR3 spans 15 amino acids. CDR1 is MNHNY, CDR2 SVGAGI, per germline (reference sequence). The V gene end was trimmed by 4 bases and the J gene end by 1 base; junction bases not matched to a gene: 4. The V call is TRBV6-6, the J call TRBJ2-7, with 10 positions matching TRBD2. The sequencing here drew on PBMCs, taken after 24 months of ibrutinib treatment. The clonotype originates from a human donor with chronic lymphocytic leukemia. DNA of the CDR3: TGTGCCAGCAGTTTGGAAGCGGGAGGGTCCTACGAGCAGTACTTC. This sequence encodes CASSLEAGGSYEQYF.